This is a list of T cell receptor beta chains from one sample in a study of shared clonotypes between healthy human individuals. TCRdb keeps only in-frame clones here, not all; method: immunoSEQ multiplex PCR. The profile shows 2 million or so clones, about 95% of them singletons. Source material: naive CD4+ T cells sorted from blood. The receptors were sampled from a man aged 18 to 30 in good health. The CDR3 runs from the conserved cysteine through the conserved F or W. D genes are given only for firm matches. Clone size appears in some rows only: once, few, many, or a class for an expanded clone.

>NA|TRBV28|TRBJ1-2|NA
CASSLGGRGYTF
TGTGCCAGCAGTTTGGGAGGAAGGGGCTACACCTTC
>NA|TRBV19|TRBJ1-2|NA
CASSPRFYGYTF
TGTGCCAGTTCTCCCAGATTCTATGGCTACACCTTC
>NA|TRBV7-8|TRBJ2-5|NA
CASSFGNQETQYF
TGTGCCAGCAGCTTCGGGAATCAAGAGACCCAGTACTTC
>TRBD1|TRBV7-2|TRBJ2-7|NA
CASSLGGDRPSQYF
TGTGCCAGCAGCTTAGGAGGGGACAGGCCGAGTCAGTACTTC
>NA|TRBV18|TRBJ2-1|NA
CASSPTGKSSYNEQFF
TGTGCCAGCTCACCGACAGGTAAAAGCTCCTACAATGAGCAGTTCTTC
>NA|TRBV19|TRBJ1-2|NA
CASSQLNPFYGYTF
TGTGCCAGTAGTCAACTCAACCCATTCTATGGCTACACCTTC
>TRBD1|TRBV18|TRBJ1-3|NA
CASSSGTGDSGNTIYF
TGTGCCAGCTCATCGGGGACAGGGGACTCTGGAAACACCATATATTTT
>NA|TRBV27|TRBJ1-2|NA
CASSQFGYGYTF
TGTGCCAGCAGCCAATTCGGCTATGGCTACACCTTC
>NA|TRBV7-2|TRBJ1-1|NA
CASSTSQITEAFF
TGTGCCAGCAGCACCTCTCAGATAACTGAAGCTTTCTTT
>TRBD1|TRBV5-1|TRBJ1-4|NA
CASSAGQASTNEKLFF
TGCGCCAGCAGCGCGGGACAGGCCTCGACTAATGAAAAACTGTTTTTT
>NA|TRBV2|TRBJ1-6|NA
CASLGLRNNSPLHF
TGTGCCAGCTTGGGGTTACGGAATAATTCACCCCTCCACTTT
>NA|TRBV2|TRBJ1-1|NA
CASSLDSINTEAFF
TGTGCCAGCAGTCTAGACAGTATCAACACTGAAGCTTTCTTT
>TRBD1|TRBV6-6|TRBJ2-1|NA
CASSYRTGDAYNEQFF
TGTGCCAGCAGTTACCGTACAGGGGACGCTTACAATGAGCAGTTCTTC
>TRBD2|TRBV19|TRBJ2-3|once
CASSIGLADTDTQYF
TGTGCCAGTAGTATTGGGCTAGCGGACACAGATACGCAGTATTTT
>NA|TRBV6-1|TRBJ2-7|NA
CAVTFSPALYEQYF
TGTGCCGTTACCTTTTCGCCGGCTCTCTACGAGCAGTACTTC
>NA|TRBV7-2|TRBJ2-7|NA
CASSLGNTNYEQYF
TGTGCCAGCAGCTTAGGAAACACGAACTACGAGCAGTACTTC
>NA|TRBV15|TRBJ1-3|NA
CATPARETGNTIYF
TGTGCCACCCCAGCCAGGGAGACTGGAAACACCATATATTTT
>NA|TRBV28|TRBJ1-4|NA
CASSVPAGIREKLFF
TGTGCCAGCAGTGTCCCCGCAGGGATTCGGGAAAAACTGTTTTTT
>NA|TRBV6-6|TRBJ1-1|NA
CASSRIQNTEAFF
TGTGCCAGCAGCAGGATTCAGAACACTGAAGCTTTCTTT
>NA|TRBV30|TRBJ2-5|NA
CAWIRFVGETQYF
TGTGCCTGGATACGGTTTGTAGGGGAGACCCAGTACTTC
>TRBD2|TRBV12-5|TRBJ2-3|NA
CASGPGLAGDTQYF
TGTGCTAGTGGTCCGGGACTAGCGGGCGATACGCAGTATTTT
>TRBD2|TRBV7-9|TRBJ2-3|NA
CASSGLGLPSTDTQYF
TGTGCCAGCAGCGGACTAGGATTACCTAGCACAGATACGCAGTATTTT
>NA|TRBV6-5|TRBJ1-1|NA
CASSYSRDTEAFF
TGTGCCAGCAGTTACTCTCGTGACACTGAAGCTTTCTTT
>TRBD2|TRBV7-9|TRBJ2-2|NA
CASSPAGLAGGPTGELFF
TGTGCCAGCAGCCCAGCGGGGCTAGCGGGAGGGCCCACCGGGGAGCTGTTTTTT
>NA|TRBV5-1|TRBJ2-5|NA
CASSSGGVYQETQYF
TGCGCCAGCAGCTCCGGAGGGGTTTACCAAGAGACCCAGTACTTC
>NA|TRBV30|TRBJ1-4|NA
CAWSVLDEKLFF
TGTGCCTGGAGTGTACTTGATGAAAAACTGTTTTTT
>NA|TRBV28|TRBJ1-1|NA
CASSGPGTNTEAFF
TGTGCCAGCAGCGGCCCCGGGACAAACACTGAAGCTTTCTTT
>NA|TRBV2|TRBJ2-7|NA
CASSEVITSSYEQYF
TGTGCCAGCAGTGAAGTAATAACGAGCTCCTACGAGCAGTACTTC
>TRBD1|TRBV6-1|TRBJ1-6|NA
CASCRGNLNSPLHF
TGTGCCAGCTGCAGGGGGAACCTTAATTCACCCCTCCACTTT
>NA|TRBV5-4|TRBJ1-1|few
CASSLEGGNTEAFF
TGTGCCAGCAGCTTGGAGGGGGGGAACACTGAAGCTTTCTTT
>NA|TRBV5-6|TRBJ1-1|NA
CASSLRPGRYMNTEAFF
TGTGCCAGCAGCCTCCGCCCAGGGAGGTACATGAACACTGAAGCTTTCTTT
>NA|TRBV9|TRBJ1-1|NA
CASSVTGTVNTEAFF
TGTGCCAGCAGCGTGACCGGGACGGTGAACACTGAAGCTTTCTTT
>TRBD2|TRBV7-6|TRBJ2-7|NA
CASSLGRGRAEEQYF
TGTGCCAGCAGCTTAGGCCGCGGGAGGGCCGAAGAGCAGTACTTC
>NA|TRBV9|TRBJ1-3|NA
CASSVAGWGAGSGNTIYF
TGTGCCAGCAGCGTAGCGGGATGGGGTGCAGGCTCTGGAAACACCATATATTTT
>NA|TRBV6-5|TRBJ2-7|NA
CASSYSNVDYYEQYF
TGTGCCAGCAGTTACTCGAACGTGGACTACTACGAGCAGTACTTC
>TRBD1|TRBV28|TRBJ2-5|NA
CASSQPKGQRETQYF
TGTGCCAGCAGCCAGCCGAAGGGACAGAGGGAGACCCAGTACTTC
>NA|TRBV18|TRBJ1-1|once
CASSPPSRAEAFF
TGTGCCAGCTCACCACCCTCTAGGGCTGAAGCTTTCTTT
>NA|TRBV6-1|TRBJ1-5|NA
CASSASRAAQHF
TGTGCCAGCAGTGCCTCTAGGGCAGCCCAGCATTTT
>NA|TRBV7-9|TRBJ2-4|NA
CASSFSRPRVEENIQYF
TGTGCCAGCAGCTTTAGTCGGCCCCGCGTCGAGGAAAACATTCAGTACTTC
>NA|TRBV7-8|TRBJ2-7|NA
CASSSRDTAYEQYF
TGTGCCAGCAGCTCCCGGGACACCGCCTACGAGCAGTACTTC
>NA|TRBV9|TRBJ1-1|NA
CASSVGRYMNTEAFF
TGTGCCAGCAGCGTAGGCAGGTATATGAACACTGAAGCTTTCTTT
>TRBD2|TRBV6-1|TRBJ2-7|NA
CASSGQRGGYEQYF
TGTGCCAGCAGTGGACAGCGGGGAGGCTACGAGCAGTACTTC
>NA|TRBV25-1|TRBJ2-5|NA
CASSLTGLETQYF
TGTGCCAGCAGCCTAACAGGCCTCGAGACCCAGTACTTC
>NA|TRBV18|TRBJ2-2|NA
CASSQRADTGELFF
TGTGCCAGCTCACAAAGAGCAGACACCGGGGAGCTGTTTTTT
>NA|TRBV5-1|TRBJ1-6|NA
CASSLGQISSPLHF
TGCGCCAGCAGCTTGGGACAGATAAGTTCACCCCTCCACTTT